The rows below give T cell receptor beta chains drawn from one sample of a study of shared T cell receptors in the human thymus. Libraries were prepared by immunoSEQ multiplex PCR; TCRdb keeps only in-frame clonotypes and omits some of them. The sample gives about 660,000 clones, roughly 88% of which show up once; 0.0095% to 0.011% is in the top ten. This sample also appeared in a second study, on human thymus T cells.

The specimen sequenced was thymocytes. Receptors originate from a boy less than two years old with a congenital heart defect. Both conserved end residues are part of each CDR3. A D gene is named only where the DNA matches it firmly. The size entry is marked missing in some rows and otherwise reads once, few, many or a size class.

TGTGCCAGCAAAAGGGGGTTTCAGCCCCAGCATTTT,CASKRGFQPQHF,TRBJ1-5,TRBV21-1,NA,NA
TGTGCCAGCAGCTTGGGGGGAGAAGACACCGGGGAGCTGTTTTTT,CASSLGGEDTGELFF,TRBJ2-2,TRBV5-5,NA,once
TGTGCCAGCAGCCGGGACAGCTCGAACACTGAAGCTTTCTTT,CASSRDSSNTEAFF,TRBJ1-1,TRBV27,TRBD1,NA
TGTGCCAGCAGGTGCCCGACAGAAGCTTTCTTT,CASRCPTEAFF,TRBJ1-1,TRBV6-1,NA,NA
TGCGCCAGCAGCTTGGACCCCACTAGCGTCCAAGAGACCCAGTACTTC,CASSLDPTSVQETQYF,TRBJ2-5,TRBV5-1,TRBD2,NA
TGCGCCAGCAGCCCGTCCGGGACAGGGTCCTACGAGCAGTACTTC,CASSPSGTGSYEQYF,TRBJ2-7,TRBV4-3,TRBD1,NA
TGTGCCAGCAGCATAGAGACCCAGTACTTC,CASSIETQYF,TRBJ2-5,TRBV6-4,NA,NA
TGTGCCAGCAGTTACCCTCAGGTCGAGCAGTTCTTC,CASSYPQVEQFF,TRBJ2-1,TRBV6-6,NA,few
TGTGCCACCTCGCAGGGGGGACCCAAACAAGAGACCCAGTACTTC,CATSQGGPKQETQYF,TRBJ2-5,TRBV15,NA,NA
TGTGCCAGCAGCTCCGCTAAGGGGTTCGAGCAGTACTTC,CASSSAKGFEQYF,TRBJ2-7,TRBV5-4,NA,NA
TGTGCCAGCAGTTACGAAGGGGGTGAGCAGTTCTTC,CASSYEGGEQFF,TRBJ2-1,TRBV6-5,NA,NA
TGTGCCACCCTAACTAGCGGGCCCTACAATGAGCAGTTCTTC,CATLTSGPYNEQFF,TRBJ2-1,TRBV6-1,TRBD2,NA
TGTGCCAGCAGCCACGGGACAGGGGCCTATGGCTACACCTTC,CASSHGTGAYGYTF,TRBJ1-2,TRBV4-2,TRBD1,NA
TGTGCCTCTCTCCATATGGGGGGCGAGCAGTACTTC,CASLHMGGEQYF,TRBJ2-7,TRBV30,NA,NA
TGTGCCAGCAGCTCCGCCGGGACTAGAGATACGCAGTATTTT,CASSSAGTRDTQYF,TRBJ2-3,TRBV28,TRBD2,NA
TGTGCCAGCAGCTTAAGAACCAGGGCGGCGAACACCGGGGAGCTGTTTTTT,CASSLRTRAANTGELFF,TRBJ2-2,TRBV11-2,NA,NA
TGTGCCAGCAGCTATTGGAGGCGGGAGAACACTGAAGCTTTCTTT,CASSYWRRENTEAFF,TRBJ1-1,TRBV5-6,NA,few
TGCGCCACCAGTCTCGGACTAGATTCCTACAATGAGCAGTTCTTC,CATSLGLDSYNEQFF,TRBJ2-1,TRBV4-3,TRBD2,NA
TGTGCCAGCAGCTCGGGACAGGGGATTTCAGATACGCAGTATTTT,CASSSGQGISDTQYF,TRBJ2-3,TRBV5-4,TRBD1,NA
TGTGCCAGCAGCCAGGGATCCCAGTTCTTC,CASSQGSQFF,TRBJ2-1,TRBV28,NA,NA
TGCGCCAGCAGCCAAGGAGGGATCTCCGCAGCTCGCTACAATGAGCAGTTCTTC,CASSQGGISAARYNEQFF,TRBJ2-1,TRBV4-3,NA,NA
TGTGCCCTGAGGAGTGCCTACAATGAGCAGTTCTTC,CALRSAYNEQFF,TRBJ2-1,TRBV30,NA,NA
TGTGCCAGCAGCGTTGGAGCGGGTGAGGGACCCTCCTACGAGCAGTACTTC,CASSVGAGEGPSYEQYF,TRBJ2-7,TRBV11-2,NA,NA
TGTGCCAGCAGCTTAGAACAGGGGGGGAGGAACACTGAAGCTTTCTTT,CASSLEQGGRNTEAFF,TRBJ1-1,TRBV7-2,TRBD1,once
TGTGCCAGCTCACCAGGGGAGTTTAGTACGTGCGAGCAGTACTTC,CASSPGEFSTCEQYF,TRBJ2-7,TRBV18,NA,NA
TGTGCCAGCAGCCGTCACCCGGGACTAGAGTCCCACGAGCAGTACTTC,CASSRHPGLESHEQYF,TRBJ2-7,TRBV11-2,TRBD2,NA
TGTGCCAGCAACCATTCCCGGGACAAGGATAGCAATCAGCCCCAGCATTTT,CASNHSRDKDSNQPQHF,TRBJ1-5,TRBV28,NA,NA
TGTGCCAGTAGTATTCTCGGGTCGCGCGCGGGGGAGAACACTGAAGCTTTCTTT,CASSILGSRAGENTEAFF,TRBJ1-1,TRBV19,NA,NA
TGTGCCAGCAGTTTTAGCGGGAGCCCTCTTAATGAGCAGTTCTTC,CASSFSGSPLNEQFF,TRBJ2-1,TRBV6-5,TRBD2,NA
TGTGCCAGCAGTGACTCGAAAACAGGGAAGGGCTCCTACGAGCAGTACTTC,CASSDSKTGKGSYEQYF,TRBJ2-7,TRBV6-4,NA,NA
TGTGCCAGCGGTACAGGTTCAAGCTCTGGGGCCAACGTCCTGACTTTC,CASGTGSSSGANVLTF,TRBJ2-6,TRBV5-4,NA,once
TGTGCTAGTGGTCGTTCTGAGGGCGGGAGCCTCCCGAACACCGGGGAGCTGTTTTTT,CASGRSEGGSLPNTGELFF,TRBJ2-2,TRBV12-5,TRBD2,once
TGTGCCACCAGCAGAGAAACCCAGGACAGGAGGTACCGGGATACGCAGTATTTT,CATSRETQDRRYRDTQYF,TRBJ2-3,TRBV15,TRBD1,NA
TGTGCCAGCAGCTTAGGGTACGGGAACGGGAGAAGACTCTACGAGCAGTACTTC,CASSLGYGNGRRLYEQYF,TRBJ2-7,TRBV11-3,NA,NA
TGTGCCAGCAGCTTACAAGGAGCGGAGGCCTCCTACGAGCAGTACTTC,CASSLQGAEASYEQYF,TRBJ2-7,TRBV7-2,NA,NA
TGCGCCAGCAGCTTGGTGGCTAGCGTTAATGCCGGCAATGAGCAGTTCTTC,CASSLVASVNAGNEQFF,TRBJ2-1,TRBV5-1,NA,once
TGTGCCAGCAGCGGCCCGACTAGCGGGAGGCGGGGAGAGCAGTACTTC,CASSGPTSGRRGEQYF,TRBJ2-7,TRBV5-4,TRBD2,few
TGTGCCAGTAGTATTAGGGCAGGGGGCACAGATACGCAGTATTTT,CASSIRAGGTDTQYF,TRBJ2-3,TRBV19,NA,NA
TGTGCCAGCAGCTGGGGGACTAGAAGTGGCGAGCAGTACTTC,CASSWGTRSGEQYF,TRBJ2-7,TRBV5-8,TRBD2,NA
TGCGCCAGCAGTCAATCGACAGGGAACTATGGCTACACCTTC,CASSQSTGNYGYTF,TRBJ1-2,TRBV4-1,TRBD1,NA
TGCAGCGTTGAAGAATGTGGTAGCGGGACCGGCTCCTACAATGAGCAGTTCTTC,CSVEECGSGTGSYNEQFF,TRBJ2-1,TRBV29-1,TRBD2,NA
TGCGCCAGCAGCCCTAGGGGGTACACTGAAGCTTTCTTT,CASSPRGYTEAFF,TRBJ1-1,TRBV5-1,NA,NA
TGTGCCAGTAGTGACGGGACAGGGGACAATCAGCCCCAGCATTTT,CASSDGTGDNQPQHF,TRBJ1-5,TRBV19,TRBD1,few
TGCAGCGTTGAACGGCCCGGACTAGCGGGAGATTACGAGCAGTACTTC,CSVERPGLAGDYEQYF,TRBJ2-7,TRBV29-1,TRBD2,NA
TGTGCCAGCAGTGGAACTGTCTATGGCTACACCTTC,CASSGTVYGYTF,TRBJ1-2,TRBV2,NA,NA
TGCAGTGCTAGAGTCTCGGTGGGCTACACCTTC,CSARVSVGYTF,TRBJ1-2,TRBV20-1,NA,NA